One sample yielded the 29 T cell receptor beta chains listed below, sequenced in a study of CD8 T cells in ankylosing spondylitis. TCRdb re-called the 5' RACE reads through MiXCR, storing one row per CDR3 protein. The data show 40,000 or so distinct CDR3 sequences, less than 3% seen once. The source material was blood, either unsorted or a sorted T cell fraction (not recorded which). Receptors were obtained from a male donor with ankylosing spondylitis or in good health (not recorded which).

The table lists this clonotype with many counts. The chain joins TRBV9 to TRBJ2-1; TRBD1 or TRBD2 may be the D gene (5 bases each). The V gene lost 0 bases and the J gene lost 6 bases, with 13 bases spanning the gap. The CDR3 runs 15 residues. In germline, CDR1 is SGDLS, CDR2 YYNGEE. The DNA for the CDR3 is TGTGCCAGCAGCGTAGTTGGGGGAAGAGGCAATGAGCAGTTCTTC. It specifies CASSVVGGRGNEQFF.

Ten or more counts support this clonotype. The chain employs TRBV9 and TRBJ2-3; 8 bases fit TRBD1. V trimming: 4 bases; J trimming: 6 bases; junction bases outside the gene matches: 4. Germline CDR1 and CDR2: SGDLS and YYNGEE. This CDR3 is 13 amino acids long. The CDR3 DNA reads as TGTGCCAGCAGCATCCAGGGGGCGGATACGCAGTATTTT. It translates to CASSIQGADTQYF.

This clonotype was seen repeatedly, ten times or more. The rearrangement links TRBV9 to TRBJ1-2, with D tentatively TRBD1 (6 bases). V dropped 3 bases and J dropped 4 bases, with 10 bases sitting between them. CDR3 size: 13 residues. The V gene's germline CDR1 is SGDLS and CDR2 YYNGEE. CDR3 amino acids: CASSAGQTYGYTF. In DNA, the CDR3 is TGTGCCAGCAGCGCTGGACAGACCTATGGCTACACCTTC.

This clonotype was recorded many times. The rearrangement uses TRBV9 and TRBJ2-2, with D uncertain. Germline assignment: CDR1 SGDLS and CDR2 YYNGEE. The V end was cut by 3 bases, the J end by 6 bases, with 12 bases between. The CDR3 contains 14 residues. CDR3 nucleotides: TGTGCCAGCAGCGAGTCCCGGAAGGCCGGGGAGCTGTTTTTT. It codes for CASSESRKAGELFF.

This clonotype was seen ten or more times. The rearrangement joins TRBV9 to TRBJ2-2; possible D gene TRBD1, 5 bases. CDR3 length: 15 residues. Looked up from germline, CDR1 is SGDLS and CDR2 is YYNGEE. V lost 0 bases and J lost 6, with 12 bases in between. CDR3 nucleotide sequence: TGTGCCAGCAGCGTAGGGAGAATAGGGGCCGGGGAGCTGTTTTTT. Residues: CASSVGRIGAGELFF.

This clonotype was seen many times. The V gene is TRBV9, the J gene TRBJ2-7; no clear D. The CDR3 covers 13 residues. Germline CDR1 is SGDLS and CDR2 is YYNGEE. V was trimmed by 0 bases and J by 3 bases, leaving 7 bases between them. CDR3 amino acids: CASSVDSGYEQYF. DNA for the CDR3: TGTGCCAGCAGCGTAGATTCGGGCTACGAGCAGTACTTC.

This clonotype was recorded many times. This chain links TRBV9 with TRBJ2-2, with D unclear. The germline V and J ends were trimmed by 4 bases and 6 bases, with 13 bases remaining between them. The CDR3 consists of 14 residues. The germline V gene has CDR1 SGDLS and CDR2 YYNGEE. CDR3 in amino acids: CASSSGVTAGELFF. CDR3 in DNA: TGTGCCAGCAGCTCCGGAGTCACCGCCGGGGAGCTGTTTTTT.

This clonotype was seen many times. Here the CDR3 reads CASSVGGSDADTQYF. The DNA of the CDR3 is TGTGCCAGCAGCGTAGGCGGGAGCGATGCAGATACGCAGTATTTT. The chain uses TRBV9 and TRBJ2-3; 7 positions agree with TRBD2. Per germline, CDR1 SGDLS and CDR2 YYNGEE. The CDR3 spans 15 residues. V lost 0 bases, J lost 4 bases, and 5 bases stayed unmatched.

This clonotype has a count of ten or more. The V and J genes are TRBV9 and TRBJ2-1, with 11 positions matching TRBD2. CDR3 length: 16 amino acids. Germline loops: CDR1 SGDLS, CDR2 YYNGEE. Trimming took 0 bases from V and 7 from J; bases not matched to a gene: 6. CDR3 amino acids: CASSVGPSGRSNEQFF. In DNA, the CDR3 is TGTGCCAGCAGCGTAGGTCCTAGCGGGAGGTCGAATGAGCAGTTCTTC.

This clonotype has a count of ten or more. V gene TRBV9 combines with J gene TRBJ2-1; tentative D call: TRBD2 (6 bases). Germline CDR1 SGDLS, CDR2 YYNGEE. This CDR3 has 13 amino acids. V was shortened by 6 bases and J by 6 bases, with 13 bases between the two germline ends. The CDR3 DNA reads as TGTGCCAGCAACCACGGGGGAGTCAATGAGCAGTTCTTC. Residues: CASNHGGVNEQFF.

This clonotype has at least ten counts. The chain has TRBV9 and TRBJ1-5; the D gene is possibly TRBD1 (6 bases). CDR3 size: 15 residues. Germline V gene data show CDR1 as SGDLS and CDR2 as YYNGEE. The V gene lost 0 bases and the J gene lost 4 bases, with 11 bases spanning the gap. The CDR3: CASSVGGGWNQPQHF. DNA of the CDR3: TGTGCCAGCAGCGTAGGGGGGGGCTGGAATCAGCCCCAGCATTTT.

This clonotype was observed many times. V gene TRBV9 combines with J gene TRBJ2-3, with 10 bases that match TRBD2. The CDR3 sequence is 16 residues long. Looked up from germline, CDR1 is SGDLS and CDR2 is YYNGEE. With 4 bases clipped from V and 2 bases from J, the junction kept 7 bases outside the gene matches. The CDR3 here is CASSYLLAGDTDTQYF. DNA of the CDR3: TGTGCCAGCAGCTATCTCCTAGCGGGAGACACAGATACGCAGTATTTT.

This clonotype was counted many times. V usage is TRBV10-1 and J usage is TRBJ2-2, with D possibly being TRBD2 (7 bases). Germline V gene data show CDR1 as WNHNN and CDR2 as SYGVQD (reference sequence). The CDR3 covers 15 residues. V was cut by 10 bases and J by 6 bases, with 21 bases left in between. CDR3 sequence: CATLKGGGESGELFF. The CDR3 DNA is TGCGCCACCCTCAAGGGGGGGGGCGAGTCCGGGGAGCTGTTTTTT.

This clonotype was seen ten or more times. The chain employs TRBV9 and TRBJ1-2; no reliable D call. Germline-derived CDR1 and CDR2 are SGDLS and YYNGEE. Trimming took off 0 bases at V and 0 bases at J, with 3 bases between the two ends. This CDR3 contains 13 residues. DNA of the CDR3: TGTGCCAGCAGCGTAGACACTAACTATGGCTACACCTTC. It specifies CASSVDTNYGYTF.

This clonotype was seen many times. This sequence joins TRBV9 and TRBJ2-2, with 10 nucleotides matching TRBD2. The V gene end was trimmed by 0 bases and the J gene end by 0 bases; junction bases not matched to a gene: 5. The CDR3 covers 18 residues. Germline values: CDR1 SGDLS, CDR2 YYNGEE. The CDR3 nucleotides are TGTGCCAGCAGCGTAGGGCTAGCGGGGGTCCCGAACACCGGGGAGCTGTTTTTT. It encodes CASSVGLAGVPNTGELFF.

At least ten counts were recorded for this clonotype. The V gene is TRBV9, the J gene TRBJ2-7; 9 nucleotides agree with TRBD1. The germline CDR1 and CDR2 sequences are SGDLS and YYNGEE. V lost 0 bases and J lost 2; bases outside the gene matches: 6. The CDR3 contains 16 residues. CDR3 coding DNA: TGTGCCAGCAGCGTAGCCCCAGGGGACAGGGCCTACGAGCAGTACTTC. Translating gives CASSVAPGDRAYEQYF.

This clonotype occurred many times. The chain combines TRBV9 with TRBJ2-1; D is unresolved. V dropped 3 bases and J dropped 10 bases, with 8 bases sitting between them. The length of the CDR3 is 11 residues. Germline V gives CDR1 SGDLS, CDR2 YYNGEE. The CDR3 DNA reads as TGTGCCAGCAGCGACAAATACGAGCAGTTCTTC. Amino acid sequence: CASSDKYEQFF.

This clonotype was observed many times. The chain links TRBV4-1 to TRBJ2-7; 10 nucleotides align to TRBD2. The CDR3 length is 13 residues. CDR1 is MGHRA, CDR2 YSYEKL, per germline. V was pared by 9 bases and J by 2 bases, with 4 bases of the junction left unmatched. CDR3 DNA: TGCGCCAGGGGACTAGCGTTAACCTACGAGCAGTACTTC. It translates to CARGLALTYEQYF.

This clonotype was seen at least ten times. This chain connects TRBV9 to TRBJ2-6, with 9 bases matching TRBD1. This CDR3 has 17 amino acids. CDR1 is SGDLS and CDR2 is YYNGEE in the germline V gene. The V segment lost 5 bases and the J segment 0 bases; nucleotides outside the gene matches: 6. The CDR3 DNA reads TGTGCCAGCAGTATCGGGACAGGGACCTCTGGGGCCAACGTCCTGACTTTC. Translating gives CASSIGTGTSGANVLTF.

This clonotype was recorded at least ten times. The CDR3 nucleotides are TGTGCCAGCAGCGTAGACAGTTCGACTAGCGGGAGGCGGATCAATGAGCAGTTCTTC. Translating gives CASSVDSSTSGRRINEQFF. The V gene is TRBV9, the J gene TRBJ2-1; 13 bases fit TRBD2. Germline loops: CDR1 SGDLS, CDR2 YYNGEE. V was clipped by 0 bases and J by 6 bases; unmatched bases: 12. This CDR3 is built from 19 residues.

Ten or more counts support this clonotype. The chain links TRBV1 to TRBJ1-2; the D call of TRBD1 is as the table states it, not checked on the DNA. TRBV1 counts as a pseudogene. The CDR3 has 15 amino acids. The DNA for the CDR3 is TGCACCAGCAGCCATCTGGGACAGACCAACTATGGCTACACCTTC. Translating it yields CTSSHLGQTNYGYTF.

This clonotype was picked up many times. The genes are TRBV9 and TRBJ1-6; D is unresolved. V dropped 0 bases and J dropped 14 bases, with 15 bases sitting between them. There are 14 residues in the CDR3. CDR1 and CDR2 (germline): SGDLS, YYNGEE. CDR3 sequence reads: CASSVDLSSESLHF. The CDR3, as DNA: TGTGCCAGCAGCGTAGATTTGAGTTCCGAGTCCCTCCACTTT.

Ten or more counts support this clonotype. This chain connects TRBV9 to TRBJ2-7; 8 bases are shared with TRBD2. The V and J ends lost 4 bases and 3 bases, in that order; junction bases with no gene match: 15. In germline, CDR1 is SGDLS, CDR2 YYNGEE. This CDR3 contains 17 residues. The CDR3 spells CASSSHPLGTSIYEQYF. DNA for the CDR3: TGTGCCAGCAGCTCACACCCCCTTGGGACTAGTATCTACGAGCAGTACTTC.

This clonotype appeared many times. The V call is TRBV9, the J call TRBJ1-1; maybe TRBD1 (5 bases). The ends were cut back, 0 bases at V and 1 base at J, with 10 bases in the middle. CDR3 length: 15 residues. Germline CDR1 is SGDLS and CDR2 is YYNGEE. For the CDR3, the DNA is TGTGCCAGCAGCGTAGGGGGACGAAGGAACACTGAAGCTTTCTTT. The encoded protein is CASSVGGRRNTEAFF.

At least ten counts were recorded for this clonotype. V and J are TRBV9 and TRBJ1-3, with no clear D. This CDR3 comprises 16 residues. Trimming took off 0 bases at V and 7 bases at J, with 17 bases between the two ends. The germline CDR1 and CDR2 sequences are SGDLS and YYNGEE. The CDR3 loop reads CASSVEPGPLRNTIYF. The CDR3 DNA is TGTGCCAGCAGCGTAGAACCGGGCCCTCTCCGCAACACCATATATTTT.

Relative to its sample, this clonotype is medium-sized. The CDR3 DNA reads TGTGCCAGCAGCGTAAGGACGGGGAGCACAGATACGCAGTATTTT. This translates into CASSVRTGSTDTQYF. V is TRBV9 and J is TRBJ2-3; D is possibly TRBD2 (5 bases). Trimming removed 1 base at V and 0 bases at J, with 9 bases between. The V gene's germline CDR1 is SGDLS and CDR2 YYNGEE. The CDR3 is made up of 15 amino acids.

This clonotype was detected ten times or more. The rearrangement uses TRBV9 and TRBJ2-2, with D maybe TRBD2 (6 bases). CDR1 is SGDLS, CDR2 YYNGEE, per germline. This CDR3 is built from 16 residues. Trimming removed 1 base at V and 2 bases at J, with 12 bases between. The CDR3 nucleotides read TGTGCCAGCAGCGTAACCCTACTAGCAAACACCGGGGAGCTGTTTTTT. Amino acids: CASSVTLLANTGELFF.

The sample holds many counts of this clonotype. The chain is built from TRBV9 and TRBJ2-3; D may match TRBD1 or TRBD2 (5 bases each). Germline V CDR1 and CDR2: SGDLS, YYNGEE. The V end lost 0 bases, the J end lost 0 bases, and 14 bases lay between the germline ends. The CDR3 loop spans 17 amino acids. CDR3 coding DNA: TGTGCCAGCAGCGTAGGGGGGACGGGAACTAGCACAGATACGCAGTATTTT. It is translated as CASSVGGTGTSTDTQYF.

This clonotype was observed many times. This sequence joins TRBV9 and TRBJ2-5; D may match TRBD1 or TRBD2 (5 bases each). The V and J ends lost 4 bases and 5 bases respectively, with 15 bases between them. Germline values: CDR1 SGDLS, CDR2 YYNGEE. This CDR3 comprises 14 residues. In DNA, the CDR3 is TGTGCCAGCAGCTCTCGTCCGGGACCCGAGACCCAGTACTTC. Residues: CASSSRPGPETQYF.